Presented here are 27 T cell receptor beta chains from one specimen sequenced in a study of CD8+CD57+ T cells in acquired aplastic anemia. TCR beta VDJ and CDR3 profiles were obtained from a genomic DNA template. MiXCR was run by TCRdb on the reads, yielding one entry per CDR3 protein. This repertoire shows 150,000 to 200,000 distinct CDR3 sequences, about 64% found once; its top ten account for 45%. The sequencing sample was made of sorted CD4+, CD8+, or CD8+CD57+ T cells (not recorded which) from PBMCs. These receptors originate from a human donor in good health.

V and J are TRBV19 and TRBJ2-3, with 7 positions matching TRBD1. Germline V gene sequence: CDR1 LNHDA, CDR2 SQIVND (reference sequence). This CDR3 contains 15 residues. Unmatched junction bases numbered 5, after V lost 5 bases and J lost 0 bases. CDR3 sequence reads: CASSVRGLSTDTQYF. CDR3 in DNA: TGTGCCAGTAGTGTAAGGGGGCTTAGCACAGATACGCAGTATTTT.

The chain is built from TRBV29-1 and TRBJ2-7; 8 positions agree with TRBD1. The CDR3 consists of 13 residues. Per the germline V gene, CDR1 is SQVTM and CDR2 is ANQGSEA. V shed 3 bases and J 7 bases; nucleotides not matched to a gene: 8. CDR3 protein: CSVDWQGAGEQYF. CDR3 bases: TGCAGCGTTGACTGGCAGGGGGCGGGGGAGCAGTACTTC.

The chain carries TRBV20-1 and TRBJ2-3, with 7 bases aligning to TRBD2. Germline loops: CDR1 DFQATT, CDR2 SNEGSKA (reference sequence). This CDR3 has 15 amino acids. The V segment lost 0 bases and the J segment 4 bases; nucleotides outside the gene matches: 7. CDR3 DNA: TGCAGTGCTAGAGATAGTGCGGGAGTTGCAGATACGCAGTATTTT. Translated: CSARDSAGVADTQYF.

There are many counts of this clonotype. The V and J genes are TRBV7-3 and TRBJ2-2; D might be TRBD1 (6 bases). CDR1 SGHTA and CDR2 FQGTGA come from the germline V gene. The CDR3 totals 11 residues. V shed 6 bases and J shed 10 bases, with 9 bases lying between them. This CDR3 is CASRSGQELFF. CDR3 bases: TGTGCCAGCAGGTCGGGACAGGAGCTGTTTTTT.

The rearrangement uses TRBV7-2 and TRBJ2-1, with TRBD2 identical over 13 bases. The CDR3 extends over 16 amino acids. The trim removed 3 bases at V and 4 bases at J, leaving 3 bases unmatched. Germline loops: CDR1 SGHTA, CDR2 FQGNSA. DNA of the CDR3: TGTGCCAGCAGCTTGGAGGGACTAGCGGGATACAATGAGCAGTTCTTC. Translating it yields CASSLEGLAGYNEQFF.

The chain couples TRBV7-9 to TRBJ2-7, with 7 bases identical to TRBD1. With V trimmed by 9 bases and J by 5 bases, 7 bases remained unmatched. Germline CDR1 is SEHNR and CDR2 is FQNEAQ (reference sequence). This CDR3 spans 12 amino acids. This CDR3 is CASSTGPDEQYF. The DNA of the CDR3 is TGTGCCAGTTCGACAGGGCCGGACGAGCAGTACTTC.

The rearrangement joins TRBV24-1 to TRBJ1-2, with D perhaps matching TRBD1 (5 bases). V was cut by 3 bases and J by 1 base, with 11 bases left in between. From germline, CDR1 is KGHDR and CDR2 SFDVKD. This CDR3 contains 15 residues. DNA of the CDR3: TGTGCCACCAGTGATCCAGGGTTAGGTAACTATGGCTACACCTTC. This sequence encodes CATSDPGLGNYGYTF.

The chain has TRBV5-1 and TRBJ2-3; no firm D call. The V gene lost 0 bases and the J gene lost 3 bases, with 14 bases spanning the gap. The germline CDR1 and CDR2 sequences are SGHRS and YFSETQ. The CDR3 covers 16 residues. The chain's CDR3 is CASSLGRVLGTDTQYF. In DNA, the CDR3 is TGCGCCAGCAGCTTGGGTAGGGTCCTGGGGACAGATACGCAGTATTTT.

This chain links TRBV19 with TRBJ2-7, with D perhaps TRBD1 (7 bases). Germline CDR1 reads LNHDA; CDR2 reads SQIVND (reference sequence). V was pared by 3 bases and J by 2 bases, with 11 bases between. The CDR3 extends over 14 amino acids. The CDR3 DNA reads as TGTGCCAGTAGTATCGGCGGGACAGCCTACGAGCAGTACTTC. Translation gives CASSIGGTAYEQYF.

The rearrangement joins TRBV10-3 to TRBJ1-2; 9 bases agree with TRBD1. The germline V gene has CDR1 ENHRY and CDR2 SYGVKD. The ends lost 4 bases at V and 6 bases at J; junction bases unmatched: 0. CDR3 length: 12 amino acids. Here the CDR3 reads CAISGQGDGYTF. Here the CDR3 DNA reads TGTGCCATCAGTGGACAGGGGGATGGCTACACCTTC.

V usage is TRBV4-2 and J usage is TRBJ1-1; no reliable D call. The CDR3 has 14 amino acids. Per the germline V gene, CDR1 is LGHNA and CDR2 is YNFKEQ. V was pared by 0 bases and J by 5 bases, with 10 bases between. The DNA for the CDR3 is TGTGCCAGCAGCCAAGAACAGAGTAGGACTGAAGCTTTCTTT. Encoded protein: CASSQEQSRTEAFF.

This clonotype was seen a handful of times. The chain carries TRBV7-3 and TRBJ2-5, with 8 bases fitting TRBD2. This CDR3 has 11 amino acids. The trim removed 9 bases at V and 3 bases at J, leaving 0 bases unmatched. From germline, CDR1 is SGHTA and CDR2 FQGTGA. The CDR3 coding sequence is TGTGCCAGTAGCGGGGAAGAGACCCAGTACTTC. Translation: CASSGEETQYF.

Here the CDR3 reads CASSLRTSGHEQFF. CDR3 DNA: TGTGCCAGCAGTCTACGGACTAGTGGGCATGAGCAGTTCTTC. The rearrangement joins TRBV9 to TRBJ2-1, with 7 bases matching TRBD2. The length of the CDR3 is 14 residues. Germline trimming cut 5 bases from V and 8 bases from J; bases unmatched to any gene: 10. CDR1 SGDLS and CDR2 YYNGEE come from the germline V gene.

Many counts were recorded for this clonotype. The chain has TRBV13 and TRBJ1-2, with TRBD1 matching 11 bases. This CDR3 comprises 15 residues. Per the germline V gene, CDR1 is PRHDT and CDR2 is FYEKMQ (reference sequence). J lost 2 bases, V lost 4 bases, and 3 bases had no gene match. The CDR3 sequence is CASSSRTGGNYGYTF. CDR3 DNA: TGTGCCAGCAGCTCTCGGACAGGGGGCAACTATGGCTACACCTTC.

The chain carries TRBV20-1 and TRBJ1-1; TRBD1 aligns across 9 bases. Germline CDR1 reads DFQATT; CDR2 reads SNEGSKA (reference sequence). V gave up 1 base and J gave up 3 bases; unmatched junction bases: 0. This CDR3 has 13 amino acids. CDR3 bases: TGCAGTGCTAGAGGACAGGGGGACACTGAAGCTTTCTTT. This gives the protein CSARGQGDTEAFF.

The rearrangement links TRBV20-1 to TRBJ1-1; D may be TRBD1 (6 bases). CDR3 length equals 14 residues. Trimming removed 4 bases from V and 0 bases from J, with 12 bases in between. Germline-derived CDR1 and CDR2 are DFQATT and SNEGSKA (reference sequence). The CDR3 sequence: CSAIMDSLNTEAFF. The CDR3 nucleotides read TGCAGTGCTATCATGGACAGCTTGAACACTGAAGCTTTCTTT.

A note on this clonotype: Since a much larger clone is just one base distant, this may be a read error. The genes are TRBV25-1 and TRBJ2-1, with a weak D call TRBD2 (5 bases). The germline V gene has CDR1 MGHDK and CDR2 SYGVNS. This CDR3 has 14 residues. Trimming took 0 bases from V and 6 from J, leaving 9 bases between them. The CDR3 here is CASSEYGLCNEQFF. Here the CDR3 DNA reads TGTGCCAGCAGTGAATACGGACTTTGCAATGAGCAGTTCTTC.

The J gene is TRBJ1-1, the V gene TRBV24-1; the match to TRBD1 covers 8 bases. The ends lost 4 bases at V and 1 base at J; junction bases unmatched: 10. The CDR3 spans 17 residues. Germline CDR1 and CDR2: KGHDR and SFDVKD. The CDR3 is CATSDHGQGLKNTEAFF. In DNA, the CDR3 is TGTGCCACCAGTGACCACGGACAGGGATTGAAGAACACTGAAGCTTTCTTT.

This chain links TRBV2 with TRBJ2-5, with TRBD1 as a possible D gene (8 bases). V lost 6 bases to trimming and J lost 3 bases, with 17 bases between them. Germline loops: CDR1 SNHLY, CDR2 FYNNEI. The CDR3 is 15 amino acids. CDR3 protein: CASSTRTGREETQYF. CDR3 sequence (DNA): TGTGCCAGCAGCACCCGGACAGGGAGGGAAGAGACCCAGTACTTC.

A single count supports this clonotype. DNA for the CDR3: TGTGCCAGCAGCCGAAATCTGGGGGGCGAAACCTACGAGCAGTACTTC. Residues: CASSRNLGGETYEQYF. V gene TRBV7-9 combines with J gene TRBJ2-7; tentatively, D is TRBD1 or TRBD2 (6 bases each). This CDR3 has 16 amino acids. Trimming removed 5 bases from V and 2 bases from J, with 19 bases in between. CDR1 is SEHNR, CDR2 FQNEAQ, per germline (reference sequence).

Many counts were recorded for this clonotype. One junction end does not reproduce the germline sequence, and a read error may be involved. V usage is TRBV20-1 and J usage is TRBJ1-1; D ambiguous. CDR1 DFQATT and CDR2 SNEGSKA come from the germline V gene (reference sequence). The CDR3 sequence is 14 residues long. Written as DNA, the CDR3 is TGCAGTGCTAGAGATCGAGTAGCCAGAGATGAGATAGTCTTT. Encoded protein: CSARDRVARDEIVF.

This clonotype was seen more than once but under ten times. The J gene is TRBJ1-2, the V gene TRBV19; no clear D gene. The CDR3 has 13 amino acids. V lost 3 bases to trimming and J lost 1 base, with 6 bases between them. Germline CDR1 is LNHDA and CDR2 is SQIVND (reference sequence). The CDR3 here is CASSIYSNYGYTF. In DNA form, the CDR3 reads TGTGCCAGTAGTATCTACAGTAACTATGGCTACACCTTC.

This clonotype was counted between two and nine times. The rearrangement links TRBV18 to TRBJ1-4; D unresolved. V was pared by 3 bases and J by 7 bases, with 6 bases between. CDR3 size: 12 residues. From germline, CDR1 is KGHSH and CDR2 LQKENI. CDR3 sequence reads: CASSPPGEKLFF. The CDR3 region has the DNA TGTGCCAGCTCACCTCCGGGTGAAAAACTGTTTTTT.

The V call is TRBV7-8, the J call TRBJ1-1; D is ambiguous. This CDR3 is built from 13 residues. Germline-derived CDR1 and CDR2 are SGHVS and FQNEAQ. V lost 10 bases and J 2 bases, leaving 14 bases between the germline ends. The CDR3 coding sequence is TGTGCCACTCACCGGACGCGTAACACTGAAGCTTTCTTT. This codes for CATHRTRNTEAFF.

V and J are TRBV6-5 and TRBJ2-7; 9 nucleotides agree with TRBD1. CDR1 is MNHEY, CDR2 SVGAGI, per germline. J was trimmed by 3 bases and V by 6 bases; bases with no gene match: 6. The CDR3 loop spans 14 amino acids. CDR3 protein: CASSLGTGHYEQYF. The CDR3 bases are TGTGCCAGCAGCCTAGGGACAGGGCACTACGAGCAGTACTTC.

This rearrangement joins TRBV12-3 or TRBV12-4 to TRBJ1-1; 8 nucleotides align to TRBD1. Unmatched junction bases numbered 7, after V lost 3 bases and J lost 4 bases. This CDR3 is 15 amino acids long. The CDR3 is CASSFGRGRPTEAFF. The DNA of the CDR3 is TGTGCCAGCAGTTTCGGCAGGGGGCGCCCCACTGAAGCTTTCTTT.

In this sample, this clonotype turned up many times. V is TRBV7-9 and J is TRBJ1-4; D remains ambiguous. The CDR3 has 15 residues. Trimming cost V 2 bases and J 8 bases, with 15 bases left between them. Germline V gene sequence: CDR1 SEHNR, CDR2 FQNEAQ (reference sequence). The CDR3 is CASSLIPTNAEKLFF. CDR3 sequence (DNA): TGTGCCAGCAGCTTAATACCTACCAACGCAGAAAAACTGTTTTTT.